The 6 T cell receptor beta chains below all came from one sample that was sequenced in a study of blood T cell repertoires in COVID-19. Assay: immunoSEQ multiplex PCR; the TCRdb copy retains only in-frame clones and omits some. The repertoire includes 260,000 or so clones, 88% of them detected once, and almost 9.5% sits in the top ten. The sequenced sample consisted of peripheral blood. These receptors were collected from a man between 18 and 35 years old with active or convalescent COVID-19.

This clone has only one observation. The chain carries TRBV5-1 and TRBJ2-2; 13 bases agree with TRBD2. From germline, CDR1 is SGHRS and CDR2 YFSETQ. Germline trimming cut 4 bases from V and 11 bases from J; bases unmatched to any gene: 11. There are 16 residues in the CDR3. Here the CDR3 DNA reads TGCGCCAGCAGCAAGGGACTAGCGGGGCCTAATCTCGAGCTGTTTTTT. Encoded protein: CASSKGLAGPNLELFF.

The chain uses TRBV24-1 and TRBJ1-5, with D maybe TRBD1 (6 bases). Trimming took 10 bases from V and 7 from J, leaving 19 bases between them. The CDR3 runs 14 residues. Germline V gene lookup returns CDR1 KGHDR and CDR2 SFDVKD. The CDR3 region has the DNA TGTGCCACAACCTACAGGGATTGGGGCCAGCCCCAGCATTTT. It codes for CATTYRDWGQPQHF.

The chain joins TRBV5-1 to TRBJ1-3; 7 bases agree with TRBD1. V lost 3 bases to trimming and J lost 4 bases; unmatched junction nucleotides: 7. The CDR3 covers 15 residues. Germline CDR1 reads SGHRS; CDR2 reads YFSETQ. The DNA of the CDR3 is TGCGCCAGCAGCTCACAGGGGACGGCCGGAAACACCATATATTTT. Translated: CASSSQGTAGNTIYF.

Here the CDR3 reads CASSPPSFANEQFF. The CDR3 nucleotides are TGTGCCAGCTCACCCCCGAGTTTCGCGAATGAGCAGTTCTTC. This chain uses TRBV18 with TRBJ2-1; D is undetermined. Deletions cut 3 bases from V and 7 bases from J, with 13 bases between. This CDR3 is built from 14 residues. Germline CDR1 KGHSH, CDR2 LQKENI. Using reference TRBV18 and TRBJ2-1 for the parts outside the CDR3, the full variable domain is NAGVMQNPRHLVRRRGQEARLRCSPMKGHSHVYWYRQLPEEGLKFMVYLQKENIIDESGMPKERFSAEFPKEGPSILRIQQVVRGDSAAYFCASSPPSFANEQFFGPGTRLTVL.

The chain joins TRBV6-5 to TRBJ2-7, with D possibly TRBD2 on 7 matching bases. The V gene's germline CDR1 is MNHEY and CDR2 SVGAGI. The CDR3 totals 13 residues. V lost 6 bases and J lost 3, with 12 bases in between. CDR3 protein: CASRGGGDYEQYF. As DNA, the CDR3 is TGTGCCAGCAGGGGAGGGGGGGACTACGAGCAGTACTTC.

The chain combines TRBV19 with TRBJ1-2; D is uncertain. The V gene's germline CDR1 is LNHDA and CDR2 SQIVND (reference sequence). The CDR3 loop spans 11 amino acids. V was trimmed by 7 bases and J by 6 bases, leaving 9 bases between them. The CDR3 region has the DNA TGTGCCAGTACGTTGGAGGATGGCTACACCTTC. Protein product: CASTLEDGYTF. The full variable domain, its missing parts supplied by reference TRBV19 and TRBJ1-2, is DGGITQSPKYLFRKEGQNVTLSCEQNLNHDAMYWYRQDPGQGLRLIYYSQIVNDFQKGDIAEGYSVSREKKESFPLTVTSAQKNPTAFYLCASTLEDGYTFGSGTRLTVV.